The 27 T cell receptor beta chains reported below all come from one sample, sequenced in a study of cytomegalovirus exposure and HLA in healthy donors. This PCR relied on a set of 60 Vbeta primers and 13 Jbeta primers. Generated by immunoSEQ multiplex PCR, the TCRdb table keeps only in-frame clones and is missing some. This repertoire shows more than 100,000 clones, 75% to 85% found once; its top ten account for approximately 10%. The sample taken for sequencing was PBMCs. These receptors all stem from a woman between 18 and 29 years old in good health and CMV-seropositive.

The chain has TRBV11-1 and TRBJ2-7; D possibly corresponds to TRBD2 (6 bases). The CDR3 totals 16 residues. In germline, CDR1 is SGHAT, CDR2 FQDESV (reference sequence). Trimming removed 3 bases at V and 4 bases at J, with 19 bases between. The CDR3 region has the DNA TGTGCCAGCAGCTTTTACCCGGGAGCTGTTTCTTACGAGCAGTACTTC. This codes for CASSFYPGAVSYEQYF.

The chain links TRBV28 to TRBJ2-7; perhaps TRBD1 as D (5 bases). V was trimmed by 6 bases and J by 3 bases, leaving 15 bases between them. There are 14 residues in the CDR3. Germline V gene data show CDR1 as MDHEN and CDR2 as SYDVKM. This CDR3 is CASRDFQGVYEQYF. CDR3 DNA sequence: TGTGCCAGCAGAGACTTTCAAGGGGTCTACGAGCAGTACTTC.

V usage is TRBV28 and J usage is TRBJ2-3, with 7 bases fitting TRBD1. In germline, CDR1 is MDHEN, CDR2 SYDVKM. Trimming took 5 bases from V and 2 from J; bases not matched to a gene: 7. The CDR3 is made up of 15 amino acids. The CDR3 nucleotides read TGTGCCAGCAGTCCGACAGGGCAAGTCACAGATACGCAGTATTTT. It translates to CASSPTGQVTDTQYF.

The chain has TRBV27 and TRBJ1-5; the D gene is possibly TRBD1 (5 bases). Trimming took off 1 base at V and 4 bases at J, with 11 bases between the two ends. The CDR3 length is 15 residues. The germline V gene has CDR1 MNHEY and CDR2 SMNVEV (reference sequence). Here the CDR3 DNA reads TGTGCCAGCAGTTTATGGGGGGAGAAAAATCAGCCCCAGCATTTT. Amino acid sequence: CASSLWGEKNQPQHF.

A single count supports this clone. This chain uses TRBV11-2 with TRBJ1-1; D is ambiguous. CDR3 length: 15 amino acids. Germline V gene data show CDR1 as SGHAT and CDR2 as FQNNGV. V lost 2 bases, J lost 0 bases, and 10 bases lay in between. CDR3: CASSLRVNLNTEAFF. DNA of the CDR3: TGTGCCAGCAGCTTACGCGTAAACCTGAACACTGAAGCTTTCTTT.

This clone turned up a few times. The rearrangement uses TRBV2 and TRBJ2-1; 10 bases match TRBD2. CDR1 SNHLY and CDR2 FYNNEI come from the germline V gene. The CDR3 has 15 residues. V shed 11 bases, J shed 6 bases, and the junction held 13 bases outside the gene matches. The CDR3 nucleotides read TGTGCCTCAGCGCCAACTAGCGGGATGGCCAATGAGCAGTTCTTC. It codes for CASAPTSGMANEQFF.

The chain couples TRBV5-1 to TRBJ2-1; 8 positions match TRBD2. Germline CDR1 and CDR2: SGHRS and YFSETQ. The CDR3 runs to 15 residues. The J segment lost 5 bases and the V segment lost 2 bases, leaving 6 bases of the junction unmatched. Here the CDR3 DNA reads TGCGCCAGCAGCTTCCTAGCGGGTTCCAACAATGAGCAGTTCTTC. It codes for CASSFLAGSNNEQFF.

The DNA of the CDR3 is TGTGCCAGCAGAACCGGGACAGGGCTCGGTTCGGGCCTAGCGGGAGGGCCGAGGGCCTACGAGCAGTACTTC. It specifies CASRTGTGLGSGLAGGPRAYEQYF. The chain employs TRBV28 and TRBJ2-7; the match to TRBD2 covers 12 bases. Trimming cost V 6 bases and J 2 bases; bases outside gene matches: 32. CDR3 length: 24 residues. Germline V lookup: CDR1 MDHEN, CDR2 SYDVKM.

This sequence joins TRBV5-5 and TRBJ2-6; D unresolved. The germline V gene encodes CDR1 SGHKS and CDR2 YYEKEE (reference sequence). The CDR3 loop spans 15 amino acids. Trimming took off 2 bases at V and 0 bases at J, with 6 bases between the two ends. The DNA of the CDR3 is TGTGCCAGCAGCTTCGGAGACTCTGGGGCCAACGTCCTGACTTTC. Translating it yields CASSFGDSGANVLTF.

This chain connects TRBV7-2 to TRBJ2-5; no clear D. Germline V gene lookup returns CDR1 SGHTA and CDR2 FQGNSA. The CDR3 length is 17 residues. Between the trimmed V and J ends, which lost 1 base and 3 bases, there was a span of 18 bases. CDR3 region: CASSLVTGSSAEETQYF. CDR3 in DNA: TGTGCCAGCAGCTTAGTAACCGGGTCTTCCGCGGAAGAGACCCAGTACTTC. The full variable domain, rest sourced from reference TRBV7-2 and TRBJ2-5, is GAGVSQSPSNKVTEKGKDVELRCDPISGHTALYWYRQSLGQGLEFLIYFQGNSAPDKSGLPSDRFSAERTGGSVSTLTIQRTQQEDSAVYLCASSLVTGSSAEETQYFGPGTRLLVL.

J is TRBJ2-5 and V is TRBV19; TRBD2 aligns across 11 bases. Germline CDR1 LNHDA, CDR2 SQIVND (reference sequence). The CDR3 loop spans 15 amino acids. V shed 6 bases and J 5 bases; nucleotides not matched to a gene: 8. The CDR3 DNA reads TGTGCCAGTAGCGCTAGCGGGAGGTTTTTCGAGACCCAGTACTTC. Translated: CASSASGRFFETQYF.

J is TRBJ2-7 and V is TRBV7-7, with 7 nucleotides matching TRBD1. The V segment lost 1 base and the J segment 3 bases; nucleotides outside the gene matches: 3. Germline V CDR1 and CDR2: SSHAT, FNYEAQ (reference sequence). The CDR3 runs to 14 residues. CDR3 in DNA: TGTGCCAGCAGCTTAGGAGCAGGGGGCTACGAGCAGTACTTC. Encoded protein: CASSLGAGGYEQYF. Combining the CDR3 with reference TRBV7-7 and TRBJ2-7 gives the whole variable domain GAGVSQSPRYKVTKRGQDVTLRCDPISSHATLYWYQQALGQGPEFLTYFNYEAQPDKSGLPSDRFSAERPEGSISTLTIQRTEQRDSAMYRCASSLGAGGYEQYFGPGTRLTVT.

V usage is TRBV2 and J usage is TRBJ1-6, with D perhaps TRBD1 (5 bases). Germline V gives CDR1 SNHLY, CDR2 FYNNEI. This CDR3 spans 15 amino acids. V was clipped by 8 bases and J by 1 base, with 12 bases between them. The CDR3 sequence: CASGQGRSYNSPLHF. The CDR3 DNA follows: TGTGCCAGCGGTCAGGGAAGATCCTATAATTCACCCCTCCACTTT.

The gene calls are TRBV4-1 and TRBJ2-5; D gene uncertain. The CDR3 covers 14 residues. CDR1 MGHRA and CDR2 YSYEKL come from the germline V gene. V lost 1 base, J lost 2 bases, and 8 bases lay in between. The CDR3, as DNA: TGCGCCAGCAGCCAAGGACACAAACAAGAGACCCAGTACTTC. It codes for CASSQGHKQETQYF.

The V and J genes are TRBV4-3 and TRBJ2-1, with D perhaps matching TRBD2 (5 bases). The V end lost 0 bases, the J end lost 9 bases, and 12 bases lay between the germline ends. The germline V gene has CDR1 LGHNA and CDR2 YSLEER. This CDR3 is 14 amino acids long. The CDR3 nucleotides read TGCGCCAGCAGCCAAGAGCCCCAGGCGGGTGAGCAGTTCTTC. Translation: CASSQEPQAGEQFF.

The chain is built from TRBV6-6 and TRBJ1-5; D is undetermined. This CDR3 comprises 13 residues. CDR1 and CDR2 (germline): MNHNY, SVGAGI (reference sequence). V lost 2 bases and J lost 5, with 7 bases in between. CDR3 in amino acids: CASSYARDQPQHF. For the CDR3, the DNA is TGTGCCAGCAGTTACGCACGGGATCAGCCCCAGCATTTT.

The gene calls are TRBV27 and TRBJ2-3, with D possibly being TRBD2 (6 bases). V was clipped by 5 bases and J by 2 bases, with 17 bases between them. From germline, CDR1 is MNHEY and CDR2 SMNVEV (reference sequence). CDR3 length equals 16 residues. The CDR3 sequence: CASSPDVPGATDTQYF. CDR3 nucleotides: TGTGCCAGCAGTCCAGATGTACCGGGAGCCACAGATACGCAGTATTTT.

V gene TRBV5-6 combines with J gene TRBJ2-7; a possible D gene is TRBD1 (6 bases). The CDR3 extends over 13 amino acids. Trimming cost V 4 bases and J 2 bases, with 10 bases left between them. Looked up from germline, CDR1 is SGHDT and CDR2 is YYEEEE. The DNA for the CDR3 is TGTGCCAGCAGCCAAGGGACACCCTACGAGCAGTACTTC. This encodes CASSQGTPYEQYF.

This clone was observed a single time. For the CDR3, the DNA is TGCGCCAGCAGCACGACAAGGGGGCAGGCTGGCTACACCTTC. Amino acids: CASSTTRGQAGYTF. V and J are TRBV5-1 and TRBJ1-2; 7 bases are shared with TRBD1. This CDR3 contains 14 residues. Per germline, CDR1 SGHRS and CDR2 YFSETQ. V shed 4 bases and J 7 bases; nucleotides not matched to a gene: 10. The entire variable domain, with the rest obtained from reference TRBV5-1 and TRBJ1-2, is as follows: KAGVTQTPRYLIKTRGQQVTLSCSPISGHRSVSWYQQTPGQGLQFLFEYFSETQRNKGNFPGRFSGRQFSNSRSEMNVSTLELGDSALYLCASSTTRGQAGYTFGSGTRLTVV.

CDR3 sequence: CASYFDRQAAPGEKLFF. CDR3 coding DNA: TGTGCCAGCTATTTCGACAGGCAAGCCGCCCCTGGAGAAAAACTGTTTTTT. This chain connects TRBV2 to TRBJ1-4, with D perhaps matching TRBD1 (6 bases). Deletions cut 8 bases from V and 8 bases from J, with 27 bases between. Germline loops: CDR1 SNHLY, CDR2 FYNNEI. The CDR3 is made up of 17 amino acids.

V gene TRBV5-8 combines with J gene TRBJ1-5, with D possibly TRBD1 on 5 matching bases. With 4 bases removed from V and 4 bases from J, the gap between germline ends came to 15 bases. Germline values: CDR1 SGHTS, CDR2 YDEGEE. The CDR3 runs to 15 residues. CDR3 sequence: CASSAKTDWNQPQHF. The CDR3 DNA sequence: TGTGCCAGCAGCGCAAAGACAGATTGGAATCAGCCCCAGCATTTT.

The V call is TRBV19, the J call TRBJ2-2; 14 bases fit TRBD2. The CDR3 is 17 residues long. In germline, CDR1 is LNHDA, CDR2 SQIVND (reference sequence). Losses at the gene ends were 6 bases for V and 8 bases for J; bases not matched to a gene: 11. This CDR3 reads CASSRLAGGRSAGELFF. CDR3 coding DNA: TGTGCCAGTAGCAGACTAGCGGGAGGGCGATCGGCTGGGGAGCTGTTTTTT. Based on the CDR3 plus reference TRBV19 and TRBJ2-2, the full variable domain is DGGITQSPKYLFRKEGQNVTLSCEQNLNHDAMYWYRQDPGQGLRLIYYSQIVNDFQKGDIAEGYSVSREKKESFPLTVTSAQKNPTAFYLCASSRLAGGRSAGELFFGEGSRLTVL.

This clone was counted a few times. The chain is built from TRBV2 and TRBJ1-2, with D tentatively TRBD1 (5 bases). This CDR3 is 16 amino acids long. The V end lost 7 bases, the J end lost 2 bases, and 20 bases lay between the germline ends. CDR1 is SNHLY and CDR2 is FYNNEI in the germline V gene. CDR3 bases: TGTGCCAGCATTCCGGGACTGGGGCTCATAAACTATGGCTACACCTTC. It specifies CASIPGLGLINYGYTF.

This sequence joins TRBV2 and TRBJ2-7; D may be TRBD1 (6 bases). Germline V gene data show CDR1 as SNHLY and CDR2 as FYNNEI. V was shortened by 4 bases and J by 3 bases, with 13 bases between the two germline ends. This CDR3 region has 14 residues. The CDR3 DNA reads TGTGCCAGCAGTGCGGGACAATCCATCTACGAGCAGTACTTC. It is translated as CASSAGQSIYEQYF.

The chain uses TRBV5-6 and TRBJ1-1; D perhaps matches TRBD1 (5 bases). V was trimmed by 0 bases and J by 5 bases, leaving 11 bases between them. The CDR3 spans 14 residues. Germline V lookup: CDR1 SGHDT, CDR2 YYEEEE. The CDR3 sequence: CASSLAGRGTEAFF. The CDR3 nucleotides are TGTGCCAGCAGCTTGGCAGGGCGGGGGACTGAAGCTTTCTTT.

V and J are TRBV19 and TRBJ1-3, with 7 bases fitting TRBD1. This CDR3 is 14 amino acids long. Trimming cost V 6 bases and J 11 bases; bases outside gene matches: 13. The germline CDR1 and CDR2 sequences are LNHDA and SQIVND (reference sequence). CDR3 loop: CASRRDRREGAIYF. CDR3 nucleotides: TGTGCCAGTAGACGGGACAGAAGAGAAGGAGCCATATATTTT.

The J gene is TRBJ1-4, the V gene TRBV2; D might be TRBD1 (6 bases). The V gene lost 1 base and the J gene lost 4 bases, with 13 bases spanning the gap. This CDR3 is built from 16 residues. The germline gives CDR1 SNHLY, CDR2 FYNNEI. In DNA, the CDR3 is TGTGCCAGCAGTGAAGTTGGGGGGGCCTTTAATGAAAAACTGTTTTTT. Its protein product is CASSEVGGAFNEKLFF. The variable domain in full, completed from reference TRBV2 and TRBJ1-4, reads EPEVTQTPSHQVTQMGQEVILRCVPISNHLYFYWYRQILGQKVEFLVSFYNNEISEKSEIFDDQFSVERPDGSNFTLKIRSTKLEDSAMYFCASSEVGGAFNEKLFFGSGTQLSVL.